What follows is one TCR beta chain and its context. These data belong to a study of blood T cell repertoires in COVID-19. Study overall: The United States, Italy and Spain supplied acute and convalescent COVID-19 samples. PBMCs, B-cell-depleted T cells, or T cells provided the cDNA or gDNA that made up the material.

Source study methods: Estimates of nucleated cell counts were drawn from the amplification of reference gene primers. Profiled with immunoSEQ multiplex PCR; TCRdb holds only in-frame clones, not every one. From that table come the V and J calls and clone size; the DNA was used to work out D and trimming. This sample has about 250,000 clones, with roughly nine tenths found just once. V was clipped by 0 bases and J by 4 bases, with 4 bases between them. This CDR3 comprises 13 residues. Germline CDR1 and CDR2: MNHEY and SVGEGT. The sample consisted of peripheral blood. The receptor's source is a woman aged 60 to 75 who had recovered from COVID-19. The rearrangement uses TRBV6-2 or TRBV6-3 and TRBJ1-5; D call uncertain. CDR3 loop: CASSYSANQPQHF. Written as DNA, the CDR3 is TGTGCCAGCAGTTACTCCGCGAATCAGCCCCAGCATTTT.